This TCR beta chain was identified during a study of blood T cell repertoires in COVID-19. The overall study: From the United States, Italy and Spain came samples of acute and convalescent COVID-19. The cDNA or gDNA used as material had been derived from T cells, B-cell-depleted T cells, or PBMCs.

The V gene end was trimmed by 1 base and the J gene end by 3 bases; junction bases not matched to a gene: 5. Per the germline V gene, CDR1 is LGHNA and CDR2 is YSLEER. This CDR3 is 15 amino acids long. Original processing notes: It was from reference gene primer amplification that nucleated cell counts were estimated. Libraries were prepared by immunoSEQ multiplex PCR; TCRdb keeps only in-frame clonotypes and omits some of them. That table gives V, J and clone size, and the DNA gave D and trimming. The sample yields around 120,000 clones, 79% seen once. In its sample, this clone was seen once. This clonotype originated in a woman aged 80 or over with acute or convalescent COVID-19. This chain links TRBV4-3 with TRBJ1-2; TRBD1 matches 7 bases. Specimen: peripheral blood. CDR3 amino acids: CASSQASTGDYGYTF. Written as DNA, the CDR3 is TGCGCCAGCAGCCAAGCAAGTACAGGGGACTATGGCTACACCTTC.